The clone carrying this T cell receptor beta chain was observed a handful of times. Its target is not known. The data belong to a study of CD8+ T cells in alopecia areata. Study details: Treatment of the treated patients consisted of oral tofacitinib, 5 to 10 mg twice daily.

Between the trimmed V and J ends, which lost 5 bases and 0 bases, there was a span of 17 bases. The CDR3 has 17 amino acids. Germline assignment: CDR1 SGHAT and CDR2 FQDESV (reference sequence). Investigators isolated RNA and reverse transcribed it into cDNA to act as the sequencing template. The data were produced by immunoSEQ multiplex PCR, yet TCRdb's version contains in-frame clones alone and is incomplete. The table has 100,000 to 120,000 clones, 55% to 60% seen once. The treatment here: oral pan-JAK inhibitor, 5-10 mg twice daily. Study results and limitations: Relative to normal scalp, lesional scalp, especially alopecia totalis/universalis, showed higher clonality.

The input for sequencing was CD4+ T cells sorted from blood, taken at week 24, from a patient treated with tofacitinib. The source is a human donor with alopecia areata. The chain has TRBV11-1 and TRBJ2-4; TRBD2 is a possible D gene (6 bases). The CDR3 loop reads CASSRSARRGAKNIQYF. CDR3 in DNA: TGTGCCAGCAGCCGTTCCGCCAGGCGGGGAGCCAAAAACATTCAGTACTTC. The complete variable domain, with remaining parts taken from reference TRBV11-1 and TRBJ2-4, reads EAEVAQSPRYKITEKSQAVAFWCDPISGHATLYWYRQILGQGPELLVQFQDESVVDDSQLPKDRFSAERLKGVDSTLKIQPAELGDSAMYLCASSRSARRGAKNIQYFGAGTRLSVL.